Presented here are 7 T cell receptor beta chains from one specimen sequenced in a study of T cell responses to AZD1222 COVID-19 vaccine. The repertoire was sequenced with immunoSEQ multiplex PCR; TCRdb's copy has only in-frame clones and lacks some. The data show 70,000 to 90,000 clones, with around 90% seen just once and about 17% held by the top ten. Sequenced here: peripheral blood, sampled 28 days after the second AZD1222 dose. Receptors originate from an adult who received the AZD1222 COVID-19 vaccine.

The table lists this clone with a few counts. V usage is TRBV2 and J usage is TRBJ2-5; unclear D gene. V was pared by 6 bases and J by 7 bases, with 12 bases between. This CDR3 region has 12 residues. Germline V gives CDR1 SNHLY, CDR2 FYNNEI. CDR3 sequence (DNA): TGTGCCAGCAGGGCGAGTTTTGGGACCCAGTACTTC. Protein sequence: CASRASFGTQYF.

The V and J genes are TRBV14 and TRBJ1-1; D is unresolved. The germline V gene has CDR1 SGHDN and CDR2 FVKESK. The CDR3 spans 17 residues. Trimming stripped 0 bases from V and 1 base from J, with 15 bases between. The CDR3 is CASSQDRPGSGNTEAFF. CDR3 nucleotide sequence: TGTGCCAGCAGCCAAGATCGCCCGGGGAGCGGGAACACTGAAGCTTTCTTT.

The genes are TRBV3-1 (or the pseudogene TRBV3-2) and TRBJ1-4; 9 nucleotides match TRBD1. V was clipped by 3 bases and J by 6 bases; unmatched bases: 8. The CDR3 runs to 16 residues. Germline CDR1 is LGHDT and CDR2 is YNNKEL (reference sequence). This CDR3 is CASSHLQGAFYEKLFF. In DNA, the CDR3 is TGTGCCAGCAGCCATCTACAGGGGGCCTTTTATGAAAAACTGTTTTTT.

This clone was seen a few times. This sequence joins TRBV7-9 and TRBJ1-1; D perhaps matches TRBD1 (5 bases). This CDR3 comprises 14 residues. CDR1 and CDR2 (germline): SEHNR, FQNEAQ (reference sequence). V dropped 4 bases and J dropped 1 base, with 10 bases sitting between them. As DNA, the CDR3 is TGTGCCAGCAGCTATTCGGGACGGAACACTGAAGCTTTCTTT. It encodes CASSYSGRNTEAFF.

This clone was seen a handful of times. This CDR3 is also generated by other DNA sequences in the sample. This chain connects TRBV7-8 to TRBJ1-1, with D tentatively TRBD1 (5 bases). This CDR3 has 13 residues. Germline V gene data show CDR1 as SGHVS and CDR2 as FQNEAQ. Trimming left V 4 bases short and J 0 bases short, with 6 bases between. This chain's CDR3 is CASSSTVNTEAFF. CDR3 coding DNA: TGTGCCAGCAGCTCGACAGTGAACACTGAAGCTTTCTTT.

The chain joins TRBV2 to TRBJ2-2; TRBD2 agrees at 14 bases. Germline V gives CDR1 SNHLY, CDR2 FYNNEI. Trimming took 3 bases from V and 8 from J; bases not matched to a gene: 2. This CDR3 is 15 amino acids long. In DNA, the CDR3 is TGTGCCAGCAGTGAGGGACTAGCGGGAGTAGGGGAGCTGTTTTTT. Translating it yields CASSEGLAGVGELFF. Drawing the rest from reference TRBV2 and TRBJ2-2, the complete variable domain is EPEVTQTPSHQVTQMGQEVILRCVPISNHLYFYWYRQILGQKVEFLVSFYNNEISEKSEIFDDQFSVERPDGSNFTLKIRSTKLEDSAMYFCASSEGLAGVGELFFGEGSRLTVL.

In this sample, this clone turned up a few times. The chain combines TRBV4-3 with TRBJ2-7; D gene uncertain. Trimming left V 1 base short and J 7 bases short, with 11 bases between. CDR3 size: 13 residues. Germline V gives CDR1 LGHNA, CDR2 YSLEER. The CDR3 DNA follows: TGCGCCAGCAGCCAAGCTGCCGGTTGGGAGCAGTACTTC. It specifies CASSQAAGWEQYF.